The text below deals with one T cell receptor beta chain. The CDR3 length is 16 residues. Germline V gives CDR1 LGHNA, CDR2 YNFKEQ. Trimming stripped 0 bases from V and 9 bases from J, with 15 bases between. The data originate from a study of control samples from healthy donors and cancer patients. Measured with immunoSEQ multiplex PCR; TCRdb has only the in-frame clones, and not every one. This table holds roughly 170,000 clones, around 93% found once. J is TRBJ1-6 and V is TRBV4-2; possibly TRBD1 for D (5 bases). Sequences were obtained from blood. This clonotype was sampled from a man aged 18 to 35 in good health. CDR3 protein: CASSQDGALGLSPLHF. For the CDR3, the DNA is TGTGCCAGCAGCCAAGATGGGGCCTTGGGGCTTTCACCCCTCCACTTT.